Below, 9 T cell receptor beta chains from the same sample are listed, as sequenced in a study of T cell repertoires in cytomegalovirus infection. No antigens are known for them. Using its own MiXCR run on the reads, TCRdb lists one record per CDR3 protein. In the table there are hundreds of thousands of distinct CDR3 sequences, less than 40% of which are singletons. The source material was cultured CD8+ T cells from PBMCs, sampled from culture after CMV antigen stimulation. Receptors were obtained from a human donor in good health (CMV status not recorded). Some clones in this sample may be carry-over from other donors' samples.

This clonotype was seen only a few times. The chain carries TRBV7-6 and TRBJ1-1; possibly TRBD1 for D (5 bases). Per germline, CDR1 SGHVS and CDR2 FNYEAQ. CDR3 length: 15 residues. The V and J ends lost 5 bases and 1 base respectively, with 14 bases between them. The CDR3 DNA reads TGTGCCAGCAGCCATGGGGCCGCCGGGAACACTGAAGCTTTCTTT. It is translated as CASSHGAAGNTEAFF.

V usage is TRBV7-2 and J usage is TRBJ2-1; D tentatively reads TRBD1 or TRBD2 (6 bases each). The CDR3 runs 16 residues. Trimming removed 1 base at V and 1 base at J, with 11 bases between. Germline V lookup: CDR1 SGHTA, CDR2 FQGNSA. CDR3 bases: TGTGCCAGCAGCTTAGTAACGGGGGCGTCCTACAATGAGCAGTTCTTC. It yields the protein CASSLVTGASYNEQFF.

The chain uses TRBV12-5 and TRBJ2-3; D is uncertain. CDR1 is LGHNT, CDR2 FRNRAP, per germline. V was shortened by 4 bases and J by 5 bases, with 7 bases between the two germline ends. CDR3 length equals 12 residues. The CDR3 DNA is TGTGCTAGTGGTTATAGGATAGATACGCAGTATTTT. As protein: CASGYRIDTQYF.

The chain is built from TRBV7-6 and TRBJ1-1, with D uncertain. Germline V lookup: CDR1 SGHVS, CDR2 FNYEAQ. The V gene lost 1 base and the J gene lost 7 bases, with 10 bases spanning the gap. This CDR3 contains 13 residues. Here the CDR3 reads CASSLDLDYEAFF. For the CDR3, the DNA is TGTGCCAGCAGCTTAGACTTAGATTATGAAGCTTTCTTT.

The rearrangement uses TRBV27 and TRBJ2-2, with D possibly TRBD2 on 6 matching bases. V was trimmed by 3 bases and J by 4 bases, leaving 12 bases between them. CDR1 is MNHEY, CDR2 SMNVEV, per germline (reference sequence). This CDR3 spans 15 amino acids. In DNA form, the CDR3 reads TGTGCCAGCAGTTTGGATCAGGGAGGCACCGGGGAGCTGTTTTTT. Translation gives CASSLDQGGTGELFF.

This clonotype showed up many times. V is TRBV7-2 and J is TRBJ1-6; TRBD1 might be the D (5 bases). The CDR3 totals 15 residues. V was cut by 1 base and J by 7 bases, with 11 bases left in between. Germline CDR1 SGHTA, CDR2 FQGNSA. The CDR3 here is CASSLGQGVNSPLHF. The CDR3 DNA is TGTGCCAGCAGCTTAGGCCAGGGCGTCAATTCACCCCTCCACTTT. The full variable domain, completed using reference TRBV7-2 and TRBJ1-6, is GAGVSQSPSNKVTEKGKDVELRCDPISGHTALYWYRQSLGQGLEFLIYFQGNSAPDKSGLPSDRFSAERTGGSVSTLTIQRTQQEDSAVYLCASSLGQGVNSPLHFGNGTRLTVT.

CDR3 loop: CASSLGLEPKEDYEQYF. CDR3 nucleotides: TGTGCCAGCAGCTTAGGTTTGGAGCCCAAAGAGGACTACGAGCAGTACTTC. This chain connects TRBV7-9 to TRBJ2-7; unclear D gene. Trimming took off 1 base at V and 3 bases at J, with 19 bases between the two ends. Germline-derived CDR1 and CDR2 are SEHNR and FQNEAQ (reference sequence). The CDR3 totals 17 residues.

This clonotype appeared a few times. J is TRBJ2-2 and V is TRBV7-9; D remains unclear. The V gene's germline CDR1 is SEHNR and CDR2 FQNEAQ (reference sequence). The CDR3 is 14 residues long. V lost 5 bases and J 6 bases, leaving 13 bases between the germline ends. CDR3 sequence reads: CASSPPQDPGELFF. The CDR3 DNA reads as TGTGCCAGCAGCCCCCCCCAGGACCCCGGGGAGCTGTTTTTT.

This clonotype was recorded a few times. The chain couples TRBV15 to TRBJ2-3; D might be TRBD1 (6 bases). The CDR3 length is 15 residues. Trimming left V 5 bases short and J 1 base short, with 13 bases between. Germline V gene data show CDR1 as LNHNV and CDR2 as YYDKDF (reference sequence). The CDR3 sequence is CATSRRQVGTDTQYF. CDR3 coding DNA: TGTGCCACCAGCCGCCGACAGGTCGGCACAGATACGCAGTATTTT.